The 32 T cell receptor beta chains below come from one sample, sequenced in a study of blood T cell repertoires in COVID-19. Repertoires were generated with immunoSEQ multiplex PCR, while TCRdb's copy carries only in-frame clones and drops some. The table shows about 400,000 clones, with around 86% occurring only once. Sequences were obtained from peripheral blood. The receptors shown here come from a human donor in a cohort sampled during active COVID-19.

The chain joins TRBV7-9 to TRBJ1-1, with D tentatively TRBD1 (5 bases). The ends were cut back, 2 bases at V and 4 bases at J, with 11 bases in the middle. Germline V gene sequence: CDR1 SEHNR, CDR2 FQNEAQ (reference sequence). CDR3 length equals 14 residues. CDR3 amino acids: CASSLSGQGTEAFF. The CDR3 DNA follows: TGTGCCAGCAGCTTAAGCGGGCAGGGCACTGAAGCTTTCTTT.

This chain joins TRBV6-5 and TRBJ1-4; D is possibly TRBD1 (6 bases). CDR3 length equals 10 residues. Germline V CDR1 and CDR2: MNHEY, SVGAGI. The V and J ends lost 6 bases and 17 bases respectively, with 13 bases between them. The CDR3 DNA is TGTGCCAGCAGGGGACAAGGTCGTTTTTTT. Protein sequence: CASRGQGRFF.

This sequence joins TRBV6-5 and TRBJ1-6; D might be TRBD1 (5 bases). CDR3 size: 14 residues. Germline V lookup: CDR1 MNHEY, CDR2 SVGAGI. The V end was cut by 5 bases, the J end by 7 bases, with 12 bases between. This CDR3 is CASSTGTENSPLHF. Here the CDR3 DNA reads TGTGCCAGCAGTACCGGGACTGAAAATTCACCCCTCCACTTT.

This clone showed up just a few times. This rearrangement joins TRBV28 to TRBJ1-5, with D maybe TRBD1 (5 bases). V lost 2 bases, J lost 2 bases, and 7 bases lay in between. This CDR3 region has 14 residues. Germline V CDR1 and CDR2: MDHEN, SYDVKM. CDR3 protein: CASSLRGGNQPQHF. Here the CDR3 DNA reads TGTGCCAGCAGTTTACGGGGGGGCAATCAGCCCCAGCATTTT.

The chain combines TRBV7-2 with TRBJ2-7; D might be TRBD2 (5 bases). V was shortened by 1 base and J by 1 base, with 11 bases between the two germline ends. CDR1 and CDR2 from the germline V gene are SGHTA and FQGNSA. This CDR3 contains 15 residues. Written as DNA, the CDR3 is TGTGCCAGCAGCTTAGTGGTTGAGGGATCCTACGAGCAGTACTTC. It encodes CASSLVVEGSYEQYF.

V and J are TRBV19 and TRBJ1-4, with 7 bases matching TRBD1. The germline CDR1 and CDR2 sequences are LNHDA and SQIVND (reference sequence). Losses at the gene ends were 4 bases for V and 7 bases for J; bases not matched to a gene: 3. This CDR3 contains 13 residues. The CDR3 region is CASSNRGSEKLFF. CDR3 sequence (DNA): TGTGCCAGTAGTAACAGGGGTTCTGAAAAACTGTTTTTT.

The chain recombines TRBV28 with TRBJ1-3, with TRBD1 as a possible D gene (6 bases). The V gene lost 5 bases and the J gene lost 2 bases, with 13 bases spanning the gap. This CDR3 has 15 amino acids. Germline-derived CDR1 and CDR2 are MDHEN and SYDVKM. CDR3 sequence: CASSGPGATGNTIYF. The CDR3 DNA reads as TGTGCCAGCAGTGGGCCAGGGGCAACTGGAAACACCATATATTTT. The whole variable domain, remainder taken from reference TRBV28 and TRBJ1-3, is DVKVTQSSRYLVKRTGEKVFLECVQDMDHENMFWYRQDPGLGLRLIYFSYDVKMKEKGDIPEGYSVSREKKERFSLILESASTNQTSMYLCASSGPGATGNTIYFGEGSWLTVV.

V is TRBV5-4 and J is TRBJ1-3, with 7 bases that match TRBD1. J lost 1 base, V lost 4 bases, and 14 bases had no gene match. CDR1 SGHNT and CDR2 YYREEE come from the germline V gene (reference sequence). CDR3 length equals 18 residues. The CDR3: CASSGVGDRVGSGNTIYF. In DNA, the CDR3 is TGTGCCAGCAGCGGCGTGGGTGACAGGGTAGGGTCTGGAAACACCATATATTTT.

The chain recombines TRBV7-3 with TRBJ1-2; 9 nucleotides align to TRBD1. The CDR3 loop spans 15 amino acids. From germline, CDR1 is SGHTA and CDR2 FQGTGA. Unmatched junction bases numbered 8, after V lost 5 bases and J lost 4 bases. DNA of the CDR3: TGTGCCAGCAGCAAGACCGGACAGGGGTCCTATGGCTACACCTTC. Translation gives CASSKTGQGSYGYTF.

The V and J genes are TRBV14 and TRBJ2-3; 8 nucleotides align to TRBD1. V trimming: 4 bases; J trimming: 5 bases; junction bases outside the gene matches: 11. The germline V gene has CDR1 SGHDN and CDR2 FVKESK. CDR3 length: 16 residues. CDR3 protein: CASSRRQGNMLDTQYF. DNA of the CDR3: TGTGCCAGCAGCCGGCGACAGGGGAATATGCTAGATACGCAGTATTTT.

The chain carries TRBV7-9 and TRBJ2-1; 12 nucleotides align to TRBD2. The germline V gene has CDR1 SEHNR and CDR2 FQNEAQ (reference sequence). V shed 5 bases and J 1 base; nucleotides not matched to a gene: 3. CDR3 size: 16 residues. CDR3 bases: TGTGCCAGCAGCAAACTAGCGGGAGGTTCCTACAATGAGCAGTTCTTC. As protein: CASSKLAGGSYNEQFF.

V gene TRBV2 combines with J gene TRBJ1-1; 11 nucleotides line up with TRBD1. The germline CDR1 and CDR2 sequences are SNHLY and FYNNEI. The V segment lost 10 bases and the J segment 0 bases; nucleotides outside the gene matches: 13. The CDR3 runs 17 residues. This CDR3 reads CATSPRTGGYLNTEAFF. CDR3 nucleotides: TGTGCCACCAGCCCAAGGACAGGGGGCTATTTGAACACTGAAGCTTTCTTT. The full variable domain, rest sourced from reference TRBV2 and TRBJ1-1, is EPEVTQTPSHQVTQMGQEVILRCVPISNHLYFYWYRQILGQKVEFLVSFYNNEISEKSEIFDDQFSVERPDGSNFTLKIRSTKLEDSAMYFCATSPRTGGYLNTEAFFGQGTRLTVV.

A single count supports this clone. This chain connects TRBV3-1 (or the pseudogene TRBV3-2) to TRBJ2-1, with D possibly matching TRBD1 (6 bases). The germline V and J ends were trimmed by 1 base and 5 bases, with 9 bases remaining between them. The CDR3 contains 14 residues. Germline V gene sequence: CDR1 LGHDT, CDR2 YNNKEL (reference sequence). The CDR3 bases are TGTGCCAGCAGCCAAGCAGGGGTACACAATGAGCAGTTCTTC. Translation gives CASSQAGVHNEQFF.

This chain links TRBV6-5 with TRBJ2-7; TRBD1 is a possible D gene (6 bases). With 10 bases removed from V and 4 bases from J, the gap between germline ends came to 17 bases. This CDR3 contains 13 residues. Germline CDR1 and CDR2: MNHEY and SVGAGI. The CDR3 reads CATGTSVEYEQYF. In DNA, the CDR3 is TGTGCCACCGGGACATCGGTGGAATACGAGCAGTACTTC.

The CDR3 coding sequence is TGCAGTGCTACTGACCCGGGACAGGGGGCGTGGACAGATACGCAGTATTTT. This codes for CSATDPGQGAWTDTQYF. This chain joins TRBV20-1 and TRBJ2-3; TRBD1 aligns across 12 bases. V shed 4 bases, J shed 3 bases, and the junction held 11 bases outside the gene matches. Germline CDR1 and CDR2: DFQATT and SNEGSKA (reference sequence). The CDR3 is made up of 17 amino acids.

V gene TRBV9 combines with J gene TRBJ1-1; 7 nucleotides align to TRBD1. The CDR3 contains 15 residues. The J segment lost 6 bases and the V segment lost 0 bases, leaving 8 bases of the junction unmatched. The germline V gene encodes CDR1 SGDLS and CDR2 YYNGEE. The CDR3 region has the DNA TGTGCCAGCAGCGTAGAGGGCAGGGGGAATCCTGAAGCTTTCTTT. Its translation: CASSVEGRGNPEAFF.

The chain recombines TRBV18 with TRBJ2-6; 8 bases are shared with TRBD1. The CDR3 is 18 residues long. The V gene end was trimmed by 6 bases and the J gene end by 4 bases; junction bases not matched to a gene: 14. Per the germline V gene, CDR1 is KGHSH and CDR2 is LQKENI. CDR3: CASSLGQGSSSGANVLTF. The CDR3 DNA reads as TGTGCCAGCTCCCTCGGACAGGGCAGTAGTTCGGGGGCCAACGTCCTGACTTTC.

The J gene is TRBJ1-2, the V gene TRBV19; 8 bases match TRBD1. The V segment lost 7 bases and the J segment 6 bases; nucleotides outside the gene matches: 10. This CDR3 has 14 residues. Germline values: CDR1 LNHDA, CDR2 SQIVND (reference sequence). For the CDR3, the DNA is TGTGCCAGTAAATGGACAGGGCCCCCAGATGGCTACACCTTC. Protein: CASKWTGPPDGYTF.

This chain uses TRBV6-4 with TRBJ2-1; a possible D gene is TRBD2 (7 bases). Per germline, CDR1 MRHNA and CDR2 SNTAGT. This CDR3 spans 15 amino acids. The germline V and J ends were trimmed by 2 bases and 0 bases, with 8 bases remaining between them. The CDR3 DNA sequence: TGTGCCAGCAGTGACGGGGGGGCCTCCTACAATGAGCAGTTCTTC. It yields the protein CASSDGGASYNEQFF.

The rearrangement uses TRBV5-5 and TRBJ2-5; D may be TRBD1 (6 bases). Germline lookup yields CDR1 SGHKS and CDR2 YYEKEE (reference sequence). This CDR3 is 15 amino acids long. Trimming removed 5 bases from V and 5 bases from J, with 19 bases in between. This CDR3 is CASSGDIFYGETQYF. Written as DNA, the CDR3 is TGTGCCAGCAGTGGGGACATTTTTTACGGCGAGACCCAGTACTTC.

The J gene is TRBJ1-5, the V gene TRBV24-1; 7 bases line up with TRBD1. J was trimmed by 3 bases and V by 6 bases; bases with no gene match: 4. This CDR3 is 14 amino acids long. The germline CDR1 and CDR2 sequences are KGHDR and SFDVKD. CDR3 protein: CATSPGGLNQPQHF. The CDR3 bases are TGTGCCACCAGTCCAGGGGGACTCAATCAGCCCCAGCATTTT.

V is TRBV11-2 and J is TRBJ2-7; 9 nucleotides match TRBD2. Germline assignment: CDR1 SGHAT and CDR2 FQNNGV. Trimming removed 2 bases from V and 0 bases from J; junction bases left unmatched: 5. The CDR3 runs 16 residues. The CDR3 DNA reads as TGTGCCAGCAGCTTAAGGACTAGCGTCAGCTCCTACGAGCAGTACTTC. Its translation is CASSLRTSVSSYEQYF.

The rearrangement links TRBV4-2 to TRBJ2-7; TRBD1 is a possible D gene (6 bases). This CDR3 comprises 17 residues. Between the trimmed V and J ends, which lost 0 bases and 5 bases, there was a span of 20 bases. Germline CDR1 is LGHNA and CDR2 is YNFKEQ. The CDR3: CASSQEATGQGIHEQYF. CDR3 bases: TGTGCCAGCAGCCAAGAGGCTACTGGGCAGGGGATCCACGAGCAGTACTTC.

This clone appeared a few times. The chain employs TRBV10-1 and TRBJ1-4; 10 bases match TRBD1. The CDR3 length is 18 residues. Germline trimming cut 6 bases from V and 4 bases from J; bases unmatched to any gene: 14. Germline V gene lookup returns CDR1 WNHNN and CDR2 SYGVQD (reference sequence). CDR3: CASSLRTGGSGFNEKLFF. CDR3 DNA sequence: TGCGCCAGCAGCCTACGGACAGGGGGTAGTGGATTTAATGAAAAACTGTTTTTT.

V and J are TRBV24-1 and TRBJ1-1; no clear D. V was trimmed by 4 bases and J by 1 base, leaving 12 bases between them. There are 15 residues in the CDR3. Germline lookup yields CDR1 KGHDR and CDR2 SFDVKD. For the CDR3, the DNA is TGTGCCACCAGTGACCGCGGACGGGGGAACACTGAAGCTTTCTTT. It specifies CATSDRGRGNTEAFF.

Only one count was recorded for this clone. V gene TRBV5-1 combines with J gene TRBJ1-3; 12 bases are a match to TRBD1. The length of the CDR3 is 17 residues. Germline CDR1 is SGHRS and CDR2 is YFSETQ. With 2 bases clipped from V and 0 bases from J, the junction kept 3 bases outside the gene matches. DNA for the CDR3: TGCGCCAGCAGCTTCGGGACAGGGGGCTTCTCTGGAAACACCATATATTTT. Residues: CASSFGTGGFSGNTIYF.

The genes are TRBV7-2 and TRBJ2-7; no firm D call. There are 14 residues in the CDR3. Looked up from germline, CDR1 is SGHTA and CDR2 is FQGNSA. The V gene lost 0 bases and the J gene lost 3 bases, with 9 bases spanning the gap. The CDR3 protein is CASSLAGLGYEQYF. In nucleotides, the CDR3 is TGTGCCAGCAGCTTAGCTGGTCTCGGCTACGAGCAGTACTTC. Variable domain in full (rest from reference TRBV7-2 and TRBJ2-7): GAGVSQSPSNKVTEKGKDVELRCDPISGHTALYWYRQSLGQGLEFLIYFQGNSAPDKSGLPSDRFSAERTGGSVSTLTIQRTQQEDSAVYLCASSLAGLGYEQYFGPGTRLTVT.

The gene calls are TRBV30 and TRBJ2-1, with TRBD2 as a possible D gene (6 bases). The V end was cut by 4 bases, the J end by 0 bases, with 10 bases between. The CDR3 loop spans 14 amino acids. Germline lookup yields CDR1 GTSNPN and CDR2 SVGIG (reference sequence). The CDR3 region is CAWNAGSSYNEQFF. CDR3 bases: TGTGCCTGGAATGCGGGGAGCTCCTACAATGAGCAGTTCTTC.

This chain uses TRBV9 with TRBJ2-5; the match to TRBD2 covers 10 bases. The trim removed 3 bases at V and 1 base at J, leaving 0 bases unmatched. The CDR3 extends over 14 amino acids. Per germline, CDR1 SGDLS and CDR2 YYNGEE. CDR3 amino acids: CASSASGGQETQYF. CDR3 nucleotide sequence: TGTGCCAGCAGCGCTAGCGGGGGCCAAGAGACCCAGTACTTC.

V and J are TRBV5-1 and TRBJ1-1, with unresolved D. V was pared by 1 base and J by 0 bases, with 13 bases between. This CDR3 has 16 amino acids. Germline CDR1 reads SGHRS; CDR2 reads YFSETQ. DNA of the CDR3: TGCGCCAGCAGCTTGATTCCCCAGGTGTTGAACACTGAAGCTTTCTTT. Translation: CASSLIPQVLNTEAFF.

This sequence joins TRBV5-6 and TRBJ1-5; 7 bases match TRBD1. V was clipped by 2 bases and J by 7 bases; unmatched bases: 6. The CDR3 loop spans 14 amino acids. CDR1 SGHDT and CDR2 YYEEEE come from the germline V gene. In DNA, the CDR3 is TGTGCCAGCAGCTTTAGACAGGGAGGACAGCCCCAGCATTTT. It codes for CASSFRQGGQPQHF.

The chain carries TRBV12-3 or TRBV12-4 and TRBJ1-1; D possibly corresponds to TRBD1 (5 bases). Trimming cost V 6 bases and J 7 bases, with 15 bases left between them. The CDR3 has 13 amino acids. CDR3 in amino acids: CASSRLAGGEAFF. The CDR3 DNA sequence: TGTGCCAGCAGCCGCCTTGCGGGGGGTGAAGCTTTCTTT.